Sequencing of this TCR beta chain was carried out in a study of cytomegalovirus exposure and HLA in healthy donors. Primers for the PCR totalled 60 Vbeta and 13 Jbeta. This table comes from immunoSEQ multiplex PCR, and its TCRdb copy is limited to in-frame clones, with some not included. This table lists roughly 120,000 clones. The specimen sequenced was PBMCs. The receptor was derived from a man aged 35 to 55 in good health and CMV-seropositive.

In DNA, the CDR3 is TGTGCCAGCTCACGGGACAGGGCCTACAATGAGCAGTTCTTC. It translates to CASSRDRAYNEQFF. The J gene is TRBJ2-1, the V gene TRBV18; 9 bases map to TRBD1. This CDR3 has 14 amino acids. Unmatched junction bases numbered 0, after V lost 4 bases and J lost 2 bases. Germline CDR1 reads KGHSH; CDR2 reads LQKENI.